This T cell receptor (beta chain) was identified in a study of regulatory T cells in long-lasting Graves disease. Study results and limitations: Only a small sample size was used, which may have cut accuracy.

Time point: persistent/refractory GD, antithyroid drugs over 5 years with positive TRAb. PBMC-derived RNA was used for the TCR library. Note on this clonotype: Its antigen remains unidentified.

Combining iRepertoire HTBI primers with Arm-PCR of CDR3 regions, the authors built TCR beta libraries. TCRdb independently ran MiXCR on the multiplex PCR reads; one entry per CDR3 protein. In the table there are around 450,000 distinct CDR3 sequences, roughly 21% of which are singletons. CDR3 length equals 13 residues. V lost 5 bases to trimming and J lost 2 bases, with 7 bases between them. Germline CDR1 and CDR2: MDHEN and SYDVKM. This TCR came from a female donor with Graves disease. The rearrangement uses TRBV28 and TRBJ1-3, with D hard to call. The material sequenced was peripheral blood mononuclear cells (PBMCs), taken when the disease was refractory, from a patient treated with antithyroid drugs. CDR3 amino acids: CASSGLPGNTIYF. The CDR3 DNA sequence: TGTGCCAGCAGTGGTCTCCCTGGAAACACCATATATTTT. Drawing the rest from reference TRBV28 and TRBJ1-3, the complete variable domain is DVKVTQSSRYLVKRTGEKVFLECVQDMDHENMFWYRQDPGLGLRLIYFSYDVKMKEKGDIPEGYSVSREKKERFSLILESASTNQTSMYLCASSGLPGNTIYFGEGSWLTVV.